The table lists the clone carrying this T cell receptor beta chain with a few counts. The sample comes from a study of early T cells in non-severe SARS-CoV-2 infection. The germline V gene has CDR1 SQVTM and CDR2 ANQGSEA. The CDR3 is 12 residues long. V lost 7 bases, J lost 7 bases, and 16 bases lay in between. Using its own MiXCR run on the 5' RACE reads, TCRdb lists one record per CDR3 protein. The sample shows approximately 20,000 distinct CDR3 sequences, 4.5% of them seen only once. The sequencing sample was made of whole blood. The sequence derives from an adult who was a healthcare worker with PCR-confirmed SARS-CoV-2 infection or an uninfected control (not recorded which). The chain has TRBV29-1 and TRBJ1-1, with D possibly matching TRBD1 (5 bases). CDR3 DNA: TGCAGCGATCATTATGGGGCTGGTGAAGCTTTCTTT. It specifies CSDHYGAGEAFF.